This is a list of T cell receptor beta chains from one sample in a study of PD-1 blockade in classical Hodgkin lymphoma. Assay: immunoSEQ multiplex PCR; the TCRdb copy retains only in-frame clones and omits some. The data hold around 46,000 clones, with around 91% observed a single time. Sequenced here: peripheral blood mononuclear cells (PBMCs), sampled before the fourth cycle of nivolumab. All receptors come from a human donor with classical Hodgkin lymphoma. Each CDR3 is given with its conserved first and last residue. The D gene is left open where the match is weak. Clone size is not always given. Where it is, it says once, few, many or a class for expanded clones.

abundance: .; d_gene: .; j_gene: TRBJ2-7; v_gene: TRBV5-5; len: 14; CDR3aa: CASSHPLRSYEQYF; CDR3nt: TGTGCCAGCAGCCACCCGCTGCGGTCCTACGAGCAGTACTTC
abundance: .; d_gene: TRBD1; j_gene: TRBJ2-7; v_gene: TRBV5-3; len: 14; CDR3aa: CASSLPGQDYEQYF; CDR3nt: TGTGCCAGCAGCTTACCGGGACAGGACTACGAGCAGTACTTC
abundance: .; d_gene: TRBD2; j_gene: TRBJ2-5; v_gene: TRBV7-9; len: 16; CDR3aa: CASSLFSGRMEETQYF; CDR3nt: TGTGCCAGCAGCCTTTTCAGCGGGAGGATGGAAGAGACCCAGTACTTC
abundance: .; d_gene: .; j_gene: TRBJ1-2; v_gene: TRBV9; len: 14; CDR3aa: CASSPNPANYGYTF; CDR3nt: TGTGCCAGCAGCCCCAACCCAGCTAACTATGGCTACACCTTC
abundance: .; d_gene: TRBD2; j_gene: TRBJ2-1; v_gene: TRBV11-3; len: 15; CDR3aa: CASSLRTSSYNEQFF; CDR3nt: TGTGCCAGCAGCCTGCGGACTAGCTCCTACAATGAGCAGTTCTTC
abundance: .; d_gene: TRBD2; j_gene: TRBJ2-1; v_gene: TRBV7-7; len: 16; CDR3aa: CASSSGGLAGAGWKFF; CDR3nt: TGTGCTAGCAGCTCCGGAGGACTAGCGGGAGCGGGGTGGAAGTTCTTC
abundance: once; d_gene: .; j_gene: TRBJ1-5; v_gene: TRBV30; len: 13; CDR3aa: CAWGFRGGQPQHF; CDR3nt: TGTGCCTGGGGATTCAGGGGAGGTCAGCCCCAGCATTTT
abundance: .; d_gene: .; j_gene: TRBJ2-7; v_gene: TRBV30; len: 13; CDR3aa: CAWKSLASYEQYF; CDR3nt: TGTGCCTGGAAATCCCTAGCGTCCTACGAGCAGTACTTC
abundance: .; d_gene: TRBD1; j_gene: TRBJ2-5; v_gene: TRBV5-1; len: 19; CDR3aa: CASSLAEESFLGQEETQYF; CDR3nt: TGCGCCAGCAGCTTGGCCGAAGAAAGTTTCCTCGGACAGGAAGAGACCCAGTACTTC
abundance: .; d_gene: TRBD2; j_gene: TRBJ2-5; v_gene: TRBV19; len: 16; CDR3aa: CASSTYGLAGEETQYF; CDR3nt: TGTGCCAGTAGTACCTACGGACTAGCGGGAGAAGAGACCCAGTACTTC
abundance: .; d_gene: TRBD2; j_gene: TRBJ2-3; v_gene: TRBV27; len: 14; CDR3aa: CASRLTSGRDTQYF; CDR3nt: TGTGCCAGCAGACTGACTAGCGGGAGAGATACGCAGTATTTT
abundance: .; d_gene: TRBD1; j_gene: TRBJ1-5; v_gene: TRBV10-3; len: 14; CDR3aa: CAISGDRGNQPQHF; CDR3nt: TGTGCCATCAGTGGGGACAGGGGGAATCAGCCCCAGCATTTT
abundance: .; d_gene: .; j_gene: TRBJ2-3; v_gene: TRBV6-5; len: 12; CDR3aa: CASSASEDTQYF; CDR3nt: TGTGCCAGTTCAGCGTCCGAAGATACGCAGTATTTT
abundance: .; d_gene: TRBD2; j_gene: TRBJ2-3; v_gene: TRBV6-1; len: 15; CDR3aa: CASSGLAGGPDTQYF; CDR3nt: TGTGCCAGCAGTGGACTAGCGGGAGGGCCAGATACGCAGTATTTT
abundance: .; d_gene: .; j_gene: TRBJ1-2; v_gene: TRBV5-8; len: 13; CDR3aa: CASSPEEGLGYTF; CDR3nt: TGTGCCAGCAGCCCCGAGGAGGGGCTTGGCTACACCTTC
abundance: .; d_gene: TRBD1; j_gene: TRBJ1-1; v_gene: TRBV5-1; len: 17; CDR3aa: CASSSILTGGQGTEAFF; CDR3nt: TGCGCCAGCAGCTCGATTCTTACAGGGGGCCAAGGTACTGAAGCTTTCTTT
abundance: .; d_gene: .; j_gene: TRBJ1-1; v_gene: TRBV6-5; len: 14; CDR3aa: CASSTTSSNPEAFF; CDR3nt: TGTGCCAGCAGTACGACGTCGAGTAACCCTGAAGCTTTCTTT
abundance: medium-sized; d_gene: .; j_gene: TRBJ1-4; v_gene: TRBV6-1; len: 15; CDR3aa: CASSEPRGGDEKLFF; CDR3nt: TGTGCCAGCAGTGAACCCAGGGGAGGAGATGAAAAACTGTTTTTT
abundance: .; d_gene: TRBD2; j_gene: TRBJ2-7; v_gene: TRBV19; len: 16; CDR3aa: CASSIRASGSREEQYF; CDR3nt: TGTGCCAGTAGTATACGGGCTAGCGGGAGTAGGGAAGAGCAGTACTTC
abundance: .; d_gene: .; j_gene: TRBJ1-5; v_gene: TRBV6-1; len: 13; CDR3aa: CASSTGQPQPQHF; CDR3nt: TGTGCCAGCAGTACAGGACAGCCACAGCCCCAGCATTTT
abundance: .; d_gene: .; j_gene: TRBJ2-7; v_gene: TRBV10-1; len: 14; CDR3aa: CASSESGLATEQYF; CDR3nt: TGCGCCAGCAGTGAGTCGGGCCTAGCCACCGAGCAGTACTTC
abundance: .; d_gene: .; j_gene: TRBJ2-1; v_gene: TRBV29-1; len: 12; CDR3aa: CSVEFRGARQFF; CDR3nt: TGCAGCGTTGAATTTAGGGGGGCTAGGCAGTTCTTC
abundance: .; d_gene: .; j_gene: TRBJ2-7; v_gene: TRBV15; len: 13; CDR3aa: CTTRRGGLYEQYF; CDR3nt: TGTACCACCAGGAGGGGGGGGCTCTACGAGCAGTACTTC